These 28 T cell receptor beta chains were all obtained from the same sample, sequenced in a study of T cells after posttransplantation cyclophosphamide. Busulfan-fludarabine conditioning, marrow transplant, and cyclophosphamide on days +3 and +4 were administered. Some clones are missing from TCRdb's copy, which holds only in-frame ones; the method was immunoSEQ multiplex PCR. The table lists about 43,000 clones, 90% of them singletons. This sample comprised PBMCs, obtained about 60 days after allogeneic stem cell transplant with posttransplant cyclophosphamide. The receptors come from a male patient in his sixties who received an allogeneic stem cell transplant from a related donor and was CMV-positive. Some T cells could come from the graft donor.

The chain uses TRBV7-2 and TRBJ2-3, with 10 bases that match TRBD2. Germline CDR1 reads SGHTA; CDR2 reads FQGNSA. The CDR3 sequence is 15 residues long. Trimming cost V 1 base and J 14 bases; bases outside gene matches: 12. This chain's CDR3 is CASSLVVGSGGAWYF. In DNA, the CDR3 is TGTGCCAGCAGCTTAGTGGTCGGGAGCGGGGGGGCCTGGTATTTT.

V usage is TRBV19 and J usage is TRBJ1-5, with D possibly being TRBD1 (5 bases). Trimming removed 5 bases at V and 2 bases at J, with 10 bases between. Germline CDR1 is LNHDA and CDR2 is SQIVND (reference sequence). The CDR3 loop spans 14 amino acids. CDR3 nucleotides: TGTGCCAGTAGTCGAATAGGGGGCAATCAGCCCCAGCATTTT. Translated: CASSRIGGNQPQHF.

This clone was observed once. The chain combines TRBV19 with TRBJ1-2; D gene unclear. Germline V lookup: CDR1 LNHDA, CDR2 SQIVND (reference sequence). The ends were cut back, 3 bases at V and 3 bases at J, with 5 bases in the middle. This CDR3 is 12 amino acids long. This chain's CDR3 is CASSITDYGYTF. CDR3 sequence (DNA): TGTGCCAGTAGTATTACGGACTATGGCTACACCTTC.

The chain joins TRBV6-6 to TRBJ1-2; D is perhaps TRBD1 (5 bases). Germline V lookup: CDR1 MNHNY, CDR2 SVGAGI (reference sequence). This CDR3 region has 14 residues. Trimming left V 2 bases short and J 7 bases short, with 14 bases between. CDR3 in amino acids: CASSYAGEKGGYTF. CDR3 bases: TGTGCCAGCAGTTACGCGGGGGAGAAGGGTGGCTACACCTTC.

Here the CDR3 reads CASSQEGGFFGVETQYF. For the CDR3, the DNA is TGTGCCAGCAGCCAAGAAGGAGGGTTTTTTGGTGTGGAGACCCAGTACTTC. The chain employs TRBV4-2 and TRBJ2-5, with D possibly matching TRBD2 (6 bases). Germline V gene lookup returns CDR1 LGHNA and CDR2 YNFKEQ. Trimming left V 0 bases short and J 5 bases short, with 19 bases between. This CDR3 spans 17 amino acids.

This chain uses TRBV2 with TRBJ2-2; 7 bases line up with TRBD1. The germline CDR1 and CDR2 sequences are SNHLY and FYNNEI. CDR3 length: 15 amino acids. V shed 10 bases, J shed 2 bases, and the junction held 10 bases outside the gene matches. The CDR3 sequence: CATGMGQPNTGELFF. The CDR3 DNA reads as TGTGCCACCGGGATGGGACAGCCCAACACCGGGGAGCTGTTTTTT.

This rearrangement joins TRBV5-1 to TRBJ1-2; D not resolved. From germline, CDR1 is SGHRS and CDR2 YFSETQ. CDR3 length: 14 residues. Deletions cut 4 bases from V and 7 bases from J, with 17 bases between. DNA for the CDR3: TGCGCCAGCAGCCCATTCGGTGAGAGTGGTGGCTACACCTTC. As protein: CASSPFGESGGYTF.

V usage is TRBV5-8 and J usage is TRBJ1-5; no clear D gene. Trimming took 4 bases from V and 0 from J, leaving 17 bases between them. Germline lookup yields CDR1 SGHTS and CDR2 YDEGEE. The CDR3 extends over 17 amino acids. Written as DNA, the CDR3 is TGTGCCAGCAGCCTGATGGGCGCCACTTATAGCAATCAGCCCCAGCATTTT. The encoded protein is CASSLMGATYSNQPQHF.

The V and J genes are TRBV7-8 and TRBJ2-7, with TRBD1 matching 8 bases. The CDR3 sequence is 16 residues long. V shed 4 bases and J 7 bases; nucleotides not matched to a gene: 15. Germline lookup yields CDR1 SGHVS and CDR2 FQNEAQ. CDR3 amino acids: CASSSAYLGQGREQYV. The CDR3 region has the DNA TGTGCCAGCAGCTCGGCGTACCTAGGACAGGGCCGAGAGCAGTACGTC.

This clone was seen a single time. This chain uses TRBV4-2 with TRBJ2-2, with 11 bases lining up with TRBD1. Germline V gene sequence: CDR1 LGHNA, CDR2 YNFKEQ. After removal of 2 bases from V and 7 bases from J, the junction contained 3 bases not matched to a gene. CDR3 size: 15 residues. The CDR3 DNA sequence: TGTGCCAGCAGCCAACGGGACAGGGGGGGCGGGGAGCTGTTTTTT. This gives the protein CASSQRDRGGGELFF.

The rearrangement links TRBV9 to TRBJ2-1, with 9 bases identical to TRBD2. V lost 6 bases and J lost 5; bases outside the gene matches: 3. There are 13 residues in the CDR3. CDR1 and CDR2 from the germline V gene are SGDLS and YYNGEE. As DNA, the CDR3 is TGTGCCAGCACGGGCGGGGGGGACAATGAGCAGTTCTTC. Its translation: CASTGGGDNEQFF.

V usage is TRBV5-4 and J usage is TRBJ2-1; D is perhaps TRBD1 (7 bases). CDR1 is SGHNT and CDR2 is YYREEE in the germline V gene (reference sequence). This CDR3 spans 14 amino acids. V shed 5 bases and J shed 7 bases, with 16 bases lying between them. DNA of the CDR3: TGTGCCAGCAGTTCGGAGGGGGCGGGGAATGAGCAGTTCTTC. It codes for CASSSEGAGNEQFF.

The CDR3 region has the DNA TGCGCCAGCAGCCCAAGACAGGGGGAGAACACTGAAGCTTTCTTT. Translating it yields CASSPRQGENTEAFF. The chain links TRBV5-1 to TRBJ1-1, with 9 bases that match TRBD1. Germline loops: CDR1 SGHRS, CDR2 YFSETQ. This CDR3 comprises 15 residues. V was pared by 4 bases and J by 1 base, with 5 bases of the junction left unmatched.

The chain is built from TRBV28 and TRBJ1-4, with D perhaps matching TRBD1 (6 bases). The CDR3 covers 17 residues. Germline V gene data show CDR1 as MDHEN and CDR2 as SYDVKM. Trimming left V 7 bases short and J 7 bases short, with 25 bases between. The CDR3 loop is CASTSGEHRVGLEKLFF. The DNA for the CDR3 is TGTGCCAGCACCTCAGGGGAACACAGGGTAGGACTTGAAAAACTGTTTTTT. The full variable domain, its missing parts supplied by reference TRBV28 and TRBJ1-4, is DVKVTQSSRYLVKRTGEKVFLECVQDMDHENMFWYRQDPGLGLRLIYFSYDVKMKEKGDIPEGYSVSREKKERFSLILESASTNQTSMYLCASTSGEHRVGLEKLFFGSGTQLSVL.

The V gene is TRBV9, the J gene TRBJ1-1; possibly TRBD1 for D (6 bases). The CDR3 extends over 14 amino acids. Per the germline V gene, CDR1 is SGDLS and CDR2 is YYNGEE. The V end was cut by 3 bases, the J end by 1 base, with 10 bases between. The CDR3 region has the DNA TGTGCCAGCAGCGCTACAGGGCAGAACACTGAAGCTTTCTTT. Translation: CASSATGQNTEAFF.

This chain uses TRBV19 with TRBJ1-5; unclear D gene. The CDR3 spans 15 residues. Trimming left V 3 bases short and J 1 base short, with 10 bases between. Germline V lookup: CDR1 LNHDA, CDR2 SQIVND (reference sequence). The DNA for the CDR3 is TGTGCCAGTAGTATTCGGACGGGGAGCAATCAGCCCCAGCATTTT. It codes for CASSIRTGSNQPQHF. Looking up the rest from reference TRBV19 and TRBJ1-5 gives the full variable domain: DGGITQSPKYLFRKEGQNVTLSCEQNLNHDAMYWYRQDPGQGLRLIYYSQIVNDFQKGDIAEGYSVSREKKESFPLTVTSAQKNPTAFYLCASSIRTGSNQPQHFGDGTRLSIL.

The V and J genes are TRBV5-1 and TRBJ1-4, with TRBD1 as a possible D gene (6 bases). Germline V gene data show CDR1 as SGHRS and CDR2 as YFSETQ. V lost 0 bases, J lost 3 bases, and 9 bases lay in between. The length of the CDR3 is 15 residues. The CDR3 loop reads CASSLAGVANEKLFF. For the CDR3, the DNA is TGCGCCAGCAGCTTGGCAGGGGTGGCTAATGAAAAACTGTTTTTT.

The chain links TRBV5-8 to TRBJ2-2; D is unresolved. The CDR3 is 16 residues long. CDR1 and CDR2 (germline): SGHTS, YDEGEE. Trimming shortened V by 5 bases and J by 0 bases, and 14 bases separated the two germline ends. The CDR3 region is CASRNPTKTNTGELFF. CDR3 DNA sequence: TGTGCCAGCAGAAACCCAACAAAGACGAACACCGGGGAGCTGTTTTTT.

The J gene is TRBJ1-3, the V gene TRBV6-6, with TRBD1 matching 9 bases. V lost 2 bases, J lost 4 bases, and 6 bases stayed unmatched. The CDR3 runs 16 residues. Germline CDR1 reads MNHNY; CDR2 reads SVGAGI (reference sequence). The CDR3 protein is CASSYGTGSLGNTIYF. For the CDR3, the DNA is TGTGCCAGCAGTTACGGGACAGGGTCTTTGGGAAACACCATATATTTT.

This clone was detected only once. The rearrangement uses TRBV6-6 and TRBJ1-1, with D perhaps matching TRBD1 (5 bases). The CDR3 has 15 residues. The V end was cut by 7 bases, the J end by 5 bases, with 20 bases between. Per the germline V gene, CDR1 is MNHNY and CDR2 is SVGAGI (reference sequence). Written as DNA, the CDR3 is TGTGCCAGCAACTCACGGGAGGGGAGTAGAACTGAAGCTTTCTTT. Translation gives CASNSREGSRTEAFF.

The chain couples TRBV6-5 to TRBJ1-1; D remains ambiguous. Trimming removed 7 bases at V and 11 bases at J, with 5 bases between. Germline V CDR1 and CDR2: MNHEY, SVGAGI. This CDR3 region has 8 residues. CDR3: CASIRAFF. The CDR3, as DNA: TGTGCCAGCATCAGGGCTTTCTTT.

The genes are TRBV6-1 and TRBJ1-2; D not certain. This CDR3 comprises 15 residues. Germline V gene lookup returns CDR1 MNHNS and CDR2 SASEGT. The V gene lost 1 base and the J gene lost 2 bases, with 11 bases spanning the gap. The chain's CDR3 is CASSEGAAKNYGYTF. CDR3 coding DNA: TGTGCCAGCAGTGAAGGTGCGGCAAAAAACTATGGCTACACCTTC.

J is TRBJ2-5 and V is TRBV5-1; TRBD2 matches 15 bases. The assigned J gene may be wrong: the sequence end matches TRBJ2-7 better. The CDR3 extends over 17 amino acids. CDR1 is SGHRS and CDR2 is YFSETQ in the germline V gene. The CDR3 protein is CASSLAGTSGGFYEQYF. CDR3 sequence (DNA): TGCGCCAGCAGCTTGGCCGGGACTAGCGGGGGGTTCTACGAGCAGTACTTC.

V and J are TRBV5-1 and TRBJ1-2; D is perhaps TRBD1 (6 bases). The CDR3 is made up of 14 amino acids. Trimming pared 7 bases from V and 0 bases from J, leaving 13 bases between. Looked up from germline, CDR1 is SGHRS and CDR2 is YFSETQ. In DNA form, the CDR3 reads TGCGCCAGCCAAACGACAGGATCTAACTATGGCTACACCTTC. Translation gives CASQTTGSNYGYTF.

The chain employs TRBV7-8 and TRBJ1-5, with D perhaps TRBD1 (5 bases). Germline values: CDR1 SGHVS, CDR2 FQNEAQ. The length of the CDR3 is 13 residues. V was clipped by 7 bases and J by 3 bases, with 10 bases between them. CDR3 DNA: TGTGCCAGCAAGCGGGGGGTCAATCAGCCCCAGCATTTT. As protein: CASKRGVNQPQHF.

The chain combines TRBV18 with TRBJ1-1; TRBD1 agrees at 8 bases. The CDR3 spans 17 residues. The junction had 9 bases not matched to a gene; V was cut back by 3 bases and J by 0 bases. Per the germline V gene, CDR1 is KGHSH and CDR2 is LQKENI. As DNA, the CDR3 is TGTGCCAGCTCACCCACCGGGACAGGCGGCTTGAACACTGAAGCTTTCTTT. Its translation is CASSPTGTGGLNTEAFF.

The V gene is TRBV2, the J gene TRBJ1-1; a weak D match, TRBD1 (5 bases). The CDR3 totals 15 residues. Trimming removed 4 bases from V and 0 bases from J, with 12 bases in between. The germline gives CDR1 SNHLY, CDR2 FYNNEI. CDR3 in amino acids: CASSAGSYLNTEAFF. DNA for the CDR3: TGTGCCAGCAGTGCAGGGTCCTACCTGAACACTGAAGCTTTCTTT.

V is TRBV2 and J is TRBJ1-2; no clear D gene. The CDR3 runs 12 residues. Per germline, CDR1 SNHLY and CDR2 FYNNEI. V lost 3 bases and J lost 4, with 6 bases in between. This chain's CDR3 is CASSEAFYGYTF. The DNA for the CDR3 is TGTGCCAGCAGTGAGGCCTTCTATGGCTACACCTTC.